Presented here are 25 T cell receptor beta chains from one specimen sequenced in a study of identical twins. TCRdb processed the 5' RACE reads anew with MiXCR; each CDR3 protein has one entry. The table shows under 1 million distinct CDR3 sequences, with 12% occurring only once. A further study also used this sample, focusing on yellow fever vaccine responses in identical twins.

Material: PBMCs. Receptors were obtained from a woman between 18 and 30 years old in good health.

This clonotype was seen a handful of times. J is TRBJ2-3 and V is TRBV29-1, with 10 bases matching TRBD2. Per germline, CDR1 SQVTM and CDR2 ANQGSEA. Trimming took 6 bases from V and 0 from J; bases not matched to a gene: 9. The CDR3 contains 16 residues. The CDR3 DNA reads TGCAGCGTATTCCCTAGCGGGAGTGGTAGCACAGATACGCAGTATTTT. Translated: CSVFPSGSGSTDTQYF.

This clonotype was detected only a few times. The chain carries TRBV29-1 and TRBJ1-2, with a possible D match to TRBD1 (6 bases). Between the trimmed V and J ends, which lost 3 bases and 8 bases, there was a span of 19 bases. Germline-derived CDR1 and CDR2 are SQVTM and ANQGSEA. This CDR3 has 14 amino acids. CDR3 in amino acids: CSVDTTGRGWGYTF. DNA for the CDR3: TGCAGCGTTGATACTACCGGCAGGGGTTGGGGCTACACCTTC.

The CDR3 here is CASSLGPGTMNTEAFF. As DNA, the CDR3 is TGCGCCAGCAGCTTGGGGCCAGGGACCATGAACACTGAAGCTTTCTTT. This chain uses TRBV5-1 with TRBJ1-1, with a tentative D call TRBD1 (5 bases). Germline V gives CDR1 SGHRS, CDR2 YFSETQ. Trimming removed 0 bases from V and 0 bases from J, with 12 bases in between. The length of the CDR3 is 16 residues.

The genes are TRBV20-1 and TRBJ2-7, with D unclear. Trimming cost V 5 bases and J 6 bases, with 20 bases left between them. The length of the CDR3 is 14 residues. Germline lookup yields CDR1 DFQATT and CDR2 SNEGSKA (reference sequence). CDR3 DNA: TGCAGTGCTCTCTCCCACCTGGGGAACGTCGAGCAGTACTTC. It specifies CSALSHLGNVEQYF.

The chain couples TRBV20-1 to TRBJ2-7; TRBD2 is a possible D gene (6 bases). Trimming shortened V by 6 bases and J by 4 bases, and 19 bases separated the two germline ends. The CDR3 extends over 14 amino acids. Germline V gives CDR1 DFQATT, CDR2 SNEGSKA (reference sequence). The CDR3, as DNA: TGCAGTGCACCGGGACTCACTAATAAGTACGAGCAGTACTTC. It yields the protein CSAPGLTNKYEQYF.

This clonotype has more than one count but fewer than ten. The chain combines TRBV12-3 or TRBV12-4 with TRBJ1-1; no clear D. Trimming shortened V by 5 bases and J by 5 bases, and 12 bases separated the two germline ends. CDR3 length: 13 amino acids. CDR3 in DNA: TGTGCCAGCAGTGAGGAGCTTGGAACTGAAGCTTTCTTT. Encoded protein: CASSEELGTEAFF.

The chain employs TRBV18 and TRBJ2-3; D uncertain. V lost 0 bases to trimming and J lost 5 bases, with 6 bases between them. The germline CDR1 and CDR2 sequences are KGHSH and LQKENI. This CDR3 has 13 amino acids. The CDR3 region is CASSPPVEDTQYF. CDR3 coding DNA: TGTGCCAGCTCACCACCAGTCGAAGATACGCAGTATTTT.

At least ten counts were recorded for this clonotype. This chain connects TRBV3-1 to TRBJ1-1; a weak D match, TRBD1 (5 bases). Trimming shortened V by 1 base and J by 1 base, and 10 bases separated the two germline ends. The CDR3 is 15 residues long. The germline gives CDR1 LGHDT, CDR2 YNNKEL (reference sequence). This CDR3 reads CASSQVAGRNTEAFF. The CDR3 DNA reads as TGTGCCAGCAGCCAAGTGGCAGGGAGGAACACTGAAGCTTTCTTT. Full variable domain (rest looked up from reference TRBV3-1 and TRBJ1-1): DTAVSQTPKYLVTQMGNDKSIKCEQNLGHDTMYWYKQDSKKFLKIMFSYNNKELIINETVPNRFSPKSPDKAHLNLHINSLELGDSAVYFCASSQVAGRNTEAFFGQGTRLTVV.

This clonotype has a count of ten or more. V is TRBV19 and J is TRBJ1-2; 7 nucleotides match TRBD1. The germline gives CDR1 LNHDA, CDR2 SQIVND (reference sequence). This CDR3 comprises 12 residues. With V trimmed by 10 bases and J by 5 bases, 7 bases remained unmatched. The CDR3 loop reads CATKGAPYGYTF. CDR3 in DNA: TGTGCCACAAAGGGGGCCCCGTATGGCTACACCTTC.

The sample holds a few counts of this clonotype. The chain has TRBV12-3 or TRBV12-4 and TRBJ1-2, with a weak D call TRBD1 (6 bases). This CDR3 has 15 amino acids. The V gene lost 2 bases and the J gene lost 2 bases, with 12 bases spanning the gap. In DNA form, the CDR3 reads TGTGCCAGCAGTTTAACCCTCGGGGGCAACTATGGCTACACCTTC. Translating it yields CASSLTLGGNYGYTF.

This clonotype was detected only a few times. The genes are TRBV7-9 and TRBJ2-7, with 8 bases identical to TRBD2. The germline gives CDR1 SEHNR, CDR2 FQNEAQ (reference sequence). CDR3 length equals 14 residues. With V trimmed by 5 bases and J by 2 bases, 5 bases remained unmatched. As DNA, the CDR3 is TGTGCCAGCAGCCCCTATAGCGGGGCCTACGAGCAGTACTTC. It specifies CASSPYSGAYEQYF.

In this sample, this clonotype turned up a few times. The chain's CDR3 is CASSLVVDRTDTQYF. The CDR3 DNA follows: TGCGCCAGCAGCTTGGTAGTAGACCGCACAGATACGCAGTATTTT. The rearrangement uses TRBV5-1 and TRBJ2-3, with unresolved D. This CDR3 is built from 15 residues. Germline CDR1 reads SGHRS; CDR2 reads YFSETQ. The V and J ends lost 0 bases and 1 base respectively, with 9 bases between them.

In this sample, this clonotype turned up once. This chain links TRBV20-1 with TRBJ2-5; 13 bases agree with TRBD2. There are 14 residues in the CDR3. The ends lost 5 bases at V and 5 bases at J; junction bases unmatched: 5. CDR1 and CDR2 from the germline V gene are DFQATT and SNEGSKA (reference sequence). CDR3 sequence reads: CSASRTSGGETQYF. The CDR3 DNA reads TGCAGTGCTTCACGGACTAGCGGGGGTGAGACCCAGTACTTC.

This clonotype was detected ten times or more. The V gene is TRBV12-3 or TRBV12-4, the J gene TRBJ2-1, with 10 bases matching TRBD2. With V trimmed by 6 bases and J by 8 bases, 4 bases remained unmatched. The CDR3 spans 13 residues. The CDR3 DNA follows: TGTGCCAGCAGCGCTAGCGGGAGTTATGAGCAGTTCTTC. This sequence encodes CASSASGSYEQFF.

This chain links TRBV2 with TRBJ2-2; a weak D match, TRBD2 (5 bases). CDR1 and CDR2 from the germline V gene are SNHLY and FYNNEI. This CDR3 has 16 amino acids. V shed 3 bases and J shed 9 bases, with 20 bases lying between them. The CDR3 DNA reads TGTGCCAGCAGTGATTTTAAGTCGCTAGCTAAAAGGGAGCTGTTTTTT. Translation: CASSDFKSLAKRELFF.

The CDR3 region is CASSSPGQGPGNTIYF. CDR3 nucleotides: TGTGCCAGCTCGTCCCCGGGACAGGGTCCTGGAAACACCATATATTTT. This sequence joins TRBV18 and TRBJ1-3; 9 bases line up with TRBD1. CDR1 KGHSH and CDR2 LQKENI come from the germline V gene. The V and J ends lost 6 bases and 2 bases, in that order; junction bases with no gene match: 8. The CDR3 covers 16 residues.

The V gene is TRBV11-2, the J gene TRBJ2-1, with D uncertain. This CDR3 has 15 residues. Germline V gene sequence: CDR1 SGHAT, CDR2 FQNNGV. V was clipped by 1 base and J by 4 bases, with 11 bases between them. The CDR3 region has the DNA TGTGCCAGCAGCTTAGTTGGGGTAACTTACAATGAGCAGTTCTTC. It is translated as CASSLVGVTYNEQFF.

This clonotype has ten or more counts. The V gene is TRBV12-5, the J gene TRBJ1-6; no reliable D call. This CDR3 region has 14 residues. V was pared by 1 base and J by 5 bases, with 6 bases between. Germline V gives CDR1 LGHNT, CDR2 FRNRAP. The CDR3 sequence is CASGLGRDNSPLHF. The CDR3 DNA reads as TGTGCTAGTGGTTTGGGCAGAGATAATTCACCCCTCCACTTT.

The rearrangement links TRBV12-3 or TRBV12-4 to TRBJ2-1, with 8 bases identical to TRBD2. With V trimmed by 3 bases and J by 0 bases, 7 bases remained unmatched. The length of the CDR3 is 17 residues. The CDR3 nucleotides read TGTGCCAGCAGTTTGGGTAGCGGGACAAGCTCCTACAATGAGCAGTTCTTC. It yields the protein CASSLGSGTSSYNEQFF.

The chain employs TRBV6-1 and TRBJ2-2; 7 positions agree with TRBD2. CDR3 length: 20 residues. V lost 4 bases to trimming and J lost 4 bases; unmatched junction nucleotides: 21. Germline CDR1 is MNHNS and CDR2 is SASEGT. The CDR3 DNA is TGTGCCAGCAGTGCAAAAGCCAACGGAGCGGGACGAATTCGCACCGGGGAGCTGTTTTTT. Encoded protein: CASSAKANGAGRIRTGELFF.

V and J are TRBV5-1 and TRBJ1-6; D gene uncertain. The germline V gene has CDR1 SGHRS and CDR2 YFSETQ. The CDR3 has 15 residues. V was trimmed by 0 bases and J by 8 bases, leaving 12 bases between them. The chain's CDR3 is CASSLVGSGDSPLHF. The CDR3 region has the DNA TGCGCCAGCAGCTTGGTCGGGAGCGGGGATTCACCCCTCCACTTT.

This clonotype came up many times. The J gene is TRBJ1-2, the V gene TRBV15; D is ambiguous. Trimming stripped 0 bases from V and 4 bases from J, with 12 bases between. Germline CDR1 LNHNV, CDR2 YYDKDF (reference sequence). The CDR3 covers 15 residues. This CDR3 reads CATSRDRRAPYGYTF. The CDR3 DNA reads as TGTGCCACCAGCAGAGACAGGAGGGCCCCCTATGGCTACACCTTC.

CDR3 region: CASSRLAVADTQYF. The DNA for the CDR3 is TGTGCCAGCAGTCGGCTAGCCGTTGCAGATACGCAGTATTTT. The chain links TRBV27 to TRBJ2-3; D is possibly TRBD2 (5 bases). Germline CDR1 and CDR2: MNHEY and SMNVEV (reference sequence). The CDR3 runs to 14 residues. The V and J ends lost 5 bases and 4 bases respectively, with 13 bases between them.

This clonotype showed up just a few times. V is TRBV20-1 and J is TRBJ2-1; a weak D match, TRBD2 (6 bases). This CDR3 is 14 amino acids long. V gave up 1 base and J gave up 3 bases, with 10 bases separating them. CDR1 DFQATT and CDR2 SNEGSKA come from the germline V gene (reference sequence). The CDR3 sequence is CSARAGVGYNEQFF. CDR3 sequence (DNA): TGCAGTGCTAGAGCGGGAGTTGGCTACAATGAGCAGTTCTTC.

V and J are TRBV20-1 and TRBJ2-6; a weak D match, TRBD2 (5 bases). Germline loops: CDR1 DFQATT, CDR2 SNEGSKA (reference sequence). CDR3 size: 14 residues. V shed 5 bases and J shed 4 bases, with 12 bases lying between them. The CDR3 spells CSALRARGANVLTF. The CDR3 nucleotides read TGCAGTGCTTTGAGGGCGCGGGGGGCCAACGTCCTGACTTTC.